This T cell receptor beta chain was sequenced for a study of OX40 agonist ivuxolimab in advanced cancers. As for the study in general: The drug used for patients, ivuxolimab, was an agonistic anti-OX40 (CD134) antibody. Hepatocellular carcinoma, melanoma, renal cell or head and neck cancer was diagnosed in the dose-escalation patients.

Sequencing was performed with immunoSEQ multiplex PCR; in TCRdb, only in-frame clones are kept and a portion is missing. This sample carries 30,000 to 40,000 clones, about nine tenths of them seen once, and the ten largest clones take under 45%. The CDR3 sequence is 13 residues long. The germline V gene has CDR1 SGHTA and CDR2 FQGNSA. This clone was counted once. One end of the junction does not line up with germline, which may come from a read error. This TCR came from an adult with an advanced solid tumor such as melanoma, head and neck, liver or kidney cancer. V usage is TRBV7-2 and J usage is TRBJ2-4; 12 bases line up with TRBD2. The sequencing here drew on CD4+ or CD8+ T cells sorted from blood, taken in a trial of the OX40 agonist ivuxolimab. CDR3 sequence (DNA): TGTGCCAGCAGCCGGACTAGCGGGGTCCCCGGGGACTTC. This encodes CASSRTSGVPGDF. Complete variable domain (other parts from reference TRBV7-2 and TRBJ2-4): GAGVSQSPSNKVTEKGKDVELRCDPISGHTALYWYRQSLGQGLEFLIYFQGNSAPDKSGLPSDRFSAERTGGSVSTLTIQRTQQEDSAVYLCASSRTSGVPGDFGAGTRLSVL.